This T cell receptor (beta chain) was retrieved from a study of blood T cell repertoires in COVID-19. Study at large: The United States, Italy and Spain were the sources of the acute and convalescent COVID-19 samples.

V lost 0 bases, J lost 8 bases, and 9 bases lay in between. CDR1 is KGHDR, CDR2 SFDVKD, per germline. The CDR3 consists of 13 residues. The table came from immunoSEQ multiplex PCR; TCRdb's copy has only in-frame clones and leaves some out. This table holds 200,000 to 300,000 clones, approximately 90% found once. Sequencing was performed on peripheral blood. The TCR sequence derives from a middle-aged woman with acute or convalescent COVID-19. The chain has TRBV24-1 and TRBJ1-2, with a tentative D call TRBD1 (5 bases). The CDR3 DNA reads as TGTGCCACCAGTGATTTGGGGACTGGGGGCTACACCTTC. Translating it yields CATSDLGTGGYTF.